This entry describes one T cell receptor (beta chain). Antigen: not known. The data were taken from a study of cytomegalovirus exposure and HLA in healthy donors. Amplification used 60 Vbeta primers and 13 Jbeta primers. Sequencing used immunoSEQ multiplex PCR; TCRdb keeps in-frame clones, though not all of them. The table has almost 200,000 clones, just over 75% seen once. Between the trimmed V and J ends, which lost 2 bases and 1 base, there was a span of 5 bases. The CDR3 spans 13 residues. Looked up from germline, CDR1 is MNHEY and CDR2 is SVGAGI. General observations from the study: A later analysis showed TCR association rates differing by HLA locus, peaking at DRB1 and lowest at HLA-C. The classifier was said to identify cytomegalovirus status with high specificity and sensitivity.

This receptor was identified in a man younger than 45 in good health and CMV-seronegative. This rearrangement joins TRBV6-5 to TRBJ1-1, with a weak D call TRBD1 (5 bases). The sequenced material came from PBMCs. The CDR3 nucleotides read TGTGCCAGCAGTTACCAGGGGAACACTGAAGCTTTCTTT. Translated: CASSYQGNTEAFF.